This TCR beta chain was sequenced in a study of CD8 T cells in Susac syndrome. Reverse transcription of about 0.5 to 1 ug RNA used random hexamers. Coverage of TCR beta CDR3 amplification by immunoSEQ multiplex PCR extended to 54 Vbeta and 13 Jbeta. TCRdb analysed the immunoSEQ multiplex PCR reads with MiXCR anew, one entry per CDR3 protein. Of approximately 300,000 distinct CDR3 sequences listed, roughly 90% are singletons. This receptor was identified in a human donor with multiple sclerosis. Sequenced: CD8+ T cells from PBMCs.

The CDR3: CASSQGSWPGEKLFF. CDR3 DNA: TGTGCCAGCAGCCAAGGGAGCTGGCCAGGAGAAAAACTGTTTTTT. The chain employs TRBV14 and TRBJ1-4; no clear D gene. The CDR3 is made up of 15 amino acids. V was shortened by 1 base and J by 8 bases, with 14 bases between the two germline ends. In germline, CDR1 is SGHDN, CDR2 FVKESK.